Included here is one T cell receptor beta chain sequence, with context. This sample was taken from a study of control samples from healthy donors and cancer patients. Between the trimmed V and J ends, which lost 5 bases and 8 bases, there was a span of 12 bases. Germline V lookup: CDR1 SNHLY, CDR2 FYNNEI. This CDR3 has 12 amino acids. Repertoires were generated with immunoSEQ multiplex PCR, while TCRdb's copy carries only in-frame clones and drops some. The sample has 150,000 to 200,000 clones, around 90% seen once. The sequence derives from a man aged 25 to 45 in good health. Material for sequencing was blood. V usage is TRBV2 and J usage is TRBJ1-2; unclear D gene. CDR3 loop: CASSQSLYGYTF. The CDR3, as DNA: TGTGCCAGCAGTCAATCCCTCTACGGCTACACCTTC.